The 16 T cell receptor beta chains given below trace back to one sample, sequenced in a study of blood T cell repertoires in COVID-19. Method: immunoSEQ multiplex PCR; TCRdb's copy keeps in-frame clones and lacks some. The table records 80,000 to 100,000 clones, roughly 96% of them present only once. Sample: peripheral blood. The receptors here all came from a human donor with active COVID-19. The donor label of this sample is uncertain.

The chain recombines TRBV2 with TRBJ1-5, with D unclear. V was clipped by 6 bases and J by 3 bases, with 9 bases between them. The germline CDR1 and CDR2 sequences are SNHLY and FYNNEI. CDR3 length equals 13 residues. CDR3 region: CASRGDLNQPQHF. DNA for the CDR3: TGTGCCAGCAGGGGAGATCTCAATCAGCCCCAGCATTTT. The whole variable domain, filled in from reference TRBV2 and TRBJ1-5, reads EPEVTQTPSHQVTQMGQEVILRCVPISNHLYFYWYRQILGQKVEFLVSFYNNEISEKSEIFDDQFSVERPDGSNFTLKIRSTKLEDSAMYFCASRGDLNQPQHFGDGTRLSIL.

The CDR3 protein is CATQAWTTTDTQYF. CDR3 bases: TGTGCCACCCAGGCCTGGACTACCACAGATACGCAGTATTTT. The V call is TRBV28, the J call TRBJ2-3; possible D gene TRBD2, 6 bases. The CDR3 extends over 14 amino acids. V shed 10 bases and J shed 2 bases, with 16 bases lying between them. Looked up from germline, CDR1 is MDHEN and CDR2 is SYDVKM.

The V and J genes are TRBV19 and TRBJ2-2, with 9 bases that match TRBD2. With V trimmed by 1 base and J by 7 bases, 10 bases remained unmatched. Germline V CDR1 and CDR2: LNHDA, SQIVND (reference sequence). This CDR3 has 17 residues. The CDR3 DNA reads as TGTGCCAGTAGTATAGGGGTCCTAGCGGGACGGGTCGGGGAGCTGTTTTTT. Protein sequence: CASSIGVLAGRVGELFF.

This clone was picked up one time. This CDR3 is CASSRDISNTGELFF. CDR3 sequence (DNA): TGCGCCAGCAGCCGGGACATATCTAACACCGGGGAGCTGTTTTTT. The rearrangement uses TRBV5-1 and TRBJ2-2; a weak D match, TRBD1 (6 bases). Per the germline V gene, CDR1 is SGHRS and CDR2 is YFSETQ. Trimming stripped 4 bases from V and 2 bases from J, with 12 bases between. There are 15 residues in the CDR3.

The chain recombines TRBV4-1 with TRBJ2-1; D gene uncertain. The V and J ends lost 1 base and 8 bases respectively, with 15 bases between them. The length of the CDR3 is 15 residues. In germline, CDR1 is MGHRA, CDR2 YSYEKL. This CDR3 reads CASSQAPTAGYEQFF. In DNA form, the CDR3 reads TGCGCCAGCAGCCAAGCTCCTACCGCAGGCTATGAGCAGTTCTTC.

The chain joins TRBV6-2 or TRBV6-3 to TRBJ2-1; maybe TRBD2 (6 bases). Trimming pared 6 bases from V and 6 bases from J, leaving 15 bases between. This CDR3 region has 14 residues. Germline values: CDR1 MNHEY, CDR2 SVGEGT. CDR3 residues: CASSPQGLFNEQFF. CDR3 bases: TGTGCCAGCAGCCCCCAAGGACTATTCAATGAGCAGTTCTTC.

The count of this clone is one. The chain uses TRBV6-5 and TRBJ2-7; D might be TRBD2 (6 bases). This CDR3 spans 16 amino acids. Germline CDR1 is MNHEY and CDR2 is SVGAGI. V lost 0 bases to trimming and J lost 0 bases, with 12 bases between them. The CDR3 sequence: CASSYSLRGNSYEQYF. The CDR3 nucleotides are TGTGCCAGCAGTTACTCGTTACGGGGGAACTCCTACGAGCAGTACTTC.

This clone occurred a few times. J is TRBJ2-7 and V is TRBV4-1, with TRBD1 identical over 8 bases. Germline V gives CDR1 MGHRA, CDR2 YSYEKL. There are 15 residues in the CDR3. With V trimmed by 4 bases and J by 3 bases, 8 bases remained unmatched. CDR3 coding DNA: TGCGCCAGCAGCCCCATCCTGACAGGGGACTACGAGCAGTACTTC. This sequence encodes CASSPILTGDYEQYF.

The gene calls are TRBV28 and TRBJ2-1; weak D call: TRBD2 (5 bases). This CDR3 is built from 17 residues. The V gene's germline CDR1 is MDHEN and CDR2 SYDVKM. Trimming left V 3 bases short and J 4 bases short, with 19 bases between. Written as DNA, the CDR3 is TGTGCCAGCAGTTTTAGCGTCCGGACCTACGCTTACAATGAGCAGTTCTTC. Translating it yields CASSFSVRTYAYNEQFF.

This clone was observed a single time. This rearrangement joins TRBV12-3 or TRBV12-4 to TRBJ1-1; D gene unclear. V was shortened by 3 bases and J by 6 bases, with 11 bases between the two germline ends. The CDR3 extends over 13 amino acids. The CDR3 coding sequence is TGTGCCAGCAGTTTTAGGGAGGCGGCTGAAGCTTTCTTT. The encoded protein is CASSFREAAEAFF.

CDR3 nucleotide sequence: TGTGCCAGCAGTTCCTCGGGACAGCTACATTATAGCAATCAGCCCCAGCATTTT. Translated, it gives CASSSSGQLHYSNQPQHF. The chain links TRBV27 to TRBJ1-5, with 7 bases aligning to TRBD1. The CDR3 loop spans 18 amino acids. V shed 4 bases and J 0 bases; nucleotides not matched to a gene: 12. Germline CDR1 and CDR2: MNHEY and SMNVEV (reference sequence).

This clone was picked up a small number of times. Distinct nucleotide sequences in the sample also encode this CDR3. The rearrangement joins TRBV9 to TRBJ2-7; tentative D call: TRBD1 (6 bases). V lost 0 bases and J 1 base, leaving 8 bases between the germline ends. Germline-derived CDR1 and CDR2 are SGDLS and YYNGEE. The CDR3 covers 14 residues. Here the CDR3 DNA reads TGTGCCAGCAGCGTAGGACAGGCGTCCTACGAGCAGTACTTC. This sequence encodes CASSVGQASYEQYF.

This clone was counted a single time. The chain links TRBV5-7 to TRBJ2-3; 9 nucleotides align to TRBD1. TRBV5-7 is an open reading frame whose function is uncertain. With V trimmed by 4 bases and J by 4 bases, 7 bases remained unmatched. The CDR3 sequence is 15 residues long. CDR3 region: CASSTYRGRADTQYF. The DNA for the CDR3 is TGTGCCAGCAGCACTTACAGGGGGCGCGCAGATACGCAGTATTTT.

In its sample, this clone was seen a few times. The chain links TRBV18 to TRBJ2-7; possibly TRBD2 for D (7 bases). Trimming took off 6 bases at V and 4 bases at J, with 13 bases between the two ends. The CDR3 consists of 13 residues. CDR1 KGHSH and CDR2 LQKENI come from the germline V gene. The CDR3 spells CASSSRGGYEQYF. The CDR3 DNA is TGTGCCAGCTCGTCCAGGGGAGGGTACGAGCAGTACTTC.

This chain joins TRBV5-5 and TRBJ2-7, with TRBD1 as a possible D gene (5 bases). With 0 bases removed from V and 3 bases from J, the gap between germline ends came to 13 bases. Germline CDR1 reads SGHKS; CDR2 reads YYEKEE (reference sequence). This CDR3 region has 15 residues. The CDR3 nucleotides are TGTGCCAGCAGCTTGGGACAGAACCCGGGCTACGAGCAGTACTTC. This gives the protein CASSLGQNPGYEQYF.

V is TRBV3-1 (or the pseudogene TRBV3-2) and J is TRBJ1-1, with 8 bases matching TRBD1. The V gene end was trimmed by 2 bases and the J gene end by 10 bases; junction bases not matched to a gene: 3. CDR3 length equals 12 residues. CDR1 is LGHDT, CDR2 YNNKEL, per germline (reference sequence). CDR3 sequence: CASSQTGTGAFF. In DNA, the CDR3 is TGTGCCAGCAGCCAAACCGGGACAGGAGCTTTCTTT.